Following are 4 T cell receptor beta chains from one sample sequenced in a study of cytomegalovirus exposure and HLA in healthy donors. Vbeta (60) and Jbeta (13) primers were used in the PCR. TCRdb's table, derived via immunoSEQ multiplex PCR, lists solely in-frame clones and lacks some. The sample comprises 150,000 to 160,000 clones, 65% to 85% of which are singletons, and roughly 5.3% rests with the top ten. The source material was PBMCs. Every receptor here comes from a woman aged 40 to 50 in good health and CMV-seropositive.

This clone was observed a single time. The chain joins TRBV30 to TRBJ1-6; D is undetermined. V lost 0 bases, J lost 5 bases, and 8 bases lay in between. Per germline, CDR1 GTSNPN and CDR2 SVGIG (reference sequence). CDR3 size: 14 residues. The CDR3 is CAWSVEQNNSPLHF. CDR3 in DNA: TGTGCCTGGAGTGTTGAACAGAATAATTCACCCCTCCACTTT.

CDR3 coding DNA: TGTGCCAGCAGCTATTACGGGAATGAGCAGTTCTTC. It encodes CASSYYGNEQFF. The rearrangement uses TRBV7-9 and TRBJ2-1; the D is unclear. Germline loops: CDR1 SEHNR, CDR2 FQNEAQ (reference sequence). V lost 4 bases to trimming and J lost 7 bases, with 8 bases between them. The CDR3 extends over 12 amino acids.

A few counts support this clone. The genes are TRBV6-5 and TRBJ2-1; maybe TRBD1 (5 bases). Trimming removed 2 bases at V and 2 bases at J, with 10 bases between. The CDR3 has 15 amino acids. Germline CDR1 MNHEY, CDR2 SVGAGI. The CDR3 DNA reads TGTGCCAGCAGTTACCAAGGGGTTACCTACAATGAGCAGTTCTTC. Residues: CASSYQGVTYNEQFF.

This clone was observed once. This rearrangement joins TRBV25-1 to TRBJ1-1; 7 nucleotides agree with TRBD1. Germline CDR1 MGHDK, CDR2 SYGVNS. The CDR3 runs 18 residues. J lost 3 bases, V lost 0 bases, and 13 bases had no gene match. The CDR3 is CASSEYEQFGRGYTEAFF. CDR3 in DNA: TGTGCCAGCAGTGAATATGAGCAGTTTGGCAGGGGGTACACTGAAGCTTTCTTT.